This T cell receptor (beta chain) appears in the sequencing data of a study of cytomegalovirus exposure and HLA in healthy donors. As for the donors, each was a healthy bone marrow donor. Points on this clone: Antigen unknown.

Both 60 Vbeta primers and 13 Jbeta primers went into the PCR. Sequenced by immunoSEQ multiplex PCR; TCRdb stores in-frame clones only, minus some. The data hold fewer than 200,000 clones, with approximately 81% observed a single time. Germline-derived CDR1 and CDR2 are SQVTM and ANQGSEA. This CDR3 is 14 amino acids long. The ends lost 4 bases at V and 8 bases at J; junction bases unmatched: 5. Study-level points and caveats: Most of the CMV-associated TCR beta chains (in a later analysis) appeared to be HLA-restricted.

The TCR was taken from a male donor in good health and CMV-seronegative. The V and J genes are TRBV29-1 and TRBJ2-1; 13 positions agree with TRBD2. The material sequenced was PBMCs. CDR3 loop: CSVGTSGRRYEQFF. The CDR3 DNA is TGCAGCGTTGGGACTAGCGGGAGAAGATATGAGCAGTTCTTC.